The T cell receptor (beta chain) described here comes from a study of T cells after yellow fever vaccination. TCRdb re-analysed the 5' RACE reads in MiXCR, keeping a single row per CDR3 protein. The data show tens of thousands of distinct CDR3 sequences, with approximately 8% seen just once and just over 35% held by the top ten. The sequencing used CD8+ T cells sorted from PBMCs, collected 15 days after the yellow fever booster vaccination. This receptor was taken from a man aged 30 to 39 who received the YFV17D yellow fever vaccine.

CDR3: CASREGASNHEQYF. The CDR3 region has the DNA TGTGCCAGCAGGGAGGGGGCGTCAAACCACGAGCAGTACTTC. The chain combines TRBV5-6 with TRBJ2-7; D perhaps matches TRBD1 (7 bases). Germline loops: CDR1 SGHDT, CDR2 YYEEEE. Trimming cost V 5 bases and J 5 bases, with 17 bases left between them. The CDR3 runs 14 residues.